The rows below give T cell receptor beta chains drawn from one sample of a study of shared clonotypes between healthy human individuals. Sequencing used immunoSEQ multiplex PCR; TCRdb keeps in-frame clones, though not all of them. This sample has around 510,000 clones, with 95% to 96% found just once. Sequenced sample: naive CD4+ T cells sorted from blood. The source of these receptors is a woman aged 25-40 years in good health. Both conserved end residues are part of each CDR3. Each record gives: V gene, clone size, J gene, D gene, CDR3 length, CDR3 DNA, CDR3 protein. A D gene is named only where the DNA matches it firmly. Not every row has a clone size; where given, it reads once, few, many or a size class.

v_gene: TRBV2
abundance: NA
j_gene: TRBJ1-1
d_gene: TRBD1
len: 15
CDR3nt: TGTGCCAGCAGTGAATTGAGGACAGGGTCCGCTGAAGCTTTCTTT
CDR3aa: CASSELRTGSAEAFF

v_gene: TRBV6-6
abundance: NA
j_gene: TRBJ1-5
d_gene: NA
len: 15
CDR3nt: TGTGCCAGCACCCCGGGCCGCTCGGGCAATCAGCCCCAGCATTTT
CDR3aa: CASTPGRSGNQPQHF

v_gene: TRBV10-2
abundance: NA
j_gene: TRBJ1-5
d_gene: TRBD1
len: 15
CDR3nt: TGCGCCAGCAGCGAGTATCCAGGGGGCGGTCAGCCCCAGCATTTT
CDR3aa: CASSEYPGGGQPQHF

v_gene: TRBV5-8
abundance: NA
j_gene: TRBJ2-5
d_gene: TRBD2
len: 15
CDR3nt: TGTGCCAGCAGCTCCGGACTAGCGGGACGCGAGACCCAGTACTTC
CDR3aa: CASSSGLAGRETQYF

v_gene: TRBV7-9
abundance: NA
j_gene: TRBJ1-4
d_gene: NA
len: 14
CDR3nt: TGTGCCGGAACCCGTCCAGGGATAAATGAAAAACTGTTTTTT
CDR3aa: CAGTRPGINEKLFF

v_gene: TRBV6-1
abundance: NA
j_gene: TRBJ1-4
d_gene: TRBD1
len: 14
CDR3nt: TGTGCCAGCAGTTCTGGACAGGGGGAGGAAAAACTGTTTTTT
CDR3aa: CASSSGQGEEKLFF

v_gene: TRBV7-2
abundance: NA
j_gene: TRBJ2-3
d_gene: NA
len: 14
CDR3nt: TGTGCCAGCAGCTTAGACGGATTCACAGATACGCAGTATTTT
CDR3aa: CASSLDGFTDTQYF

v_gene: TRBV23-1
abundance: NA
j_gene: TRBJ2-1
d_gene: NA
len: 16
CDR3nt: TGCGCCAGCAGTCCTATCTATCAGGGAGCCGTCGTTGAGCAGTTCTTC
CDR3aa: CASSPIYQGAVVEQFF

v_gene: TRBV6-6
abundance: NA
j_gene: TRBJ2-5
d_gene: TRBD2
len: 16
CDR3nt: TGTGCCAGCAGTTACTTGGCGGGGGGGAGGGGAGAGACCCAGTACTTC
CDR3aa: CASSYLAGGRGETQYF

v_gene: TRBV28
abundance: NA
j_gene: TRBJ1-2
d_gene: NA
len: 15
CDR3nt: TGTGCCAGCAGAACGAACGGGGGATTGAGCAGCGGCTACACCTTC
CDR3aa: CASRTNGGLSSGYTF

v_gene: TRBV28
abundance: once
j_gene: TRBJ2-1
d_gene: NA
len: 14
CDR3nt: TGTGCCAGCTCGCCTTTGAATACTTACAATGAGCAGTTCTTC
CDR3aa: CASSPLNTYNEQFF

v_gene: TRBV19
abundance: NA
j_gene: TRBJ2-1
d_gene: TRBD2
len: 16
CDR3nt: TGTGCCAGTAGTAGGACTAGCGGGAGGGGGTACAATGGGCAGTTCTTC
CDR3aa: CASSRTSGRGYNGQFF

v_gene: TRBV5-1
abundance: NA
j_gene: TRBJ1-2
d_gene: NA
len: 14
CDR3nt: TGCGCCAGCAGCTTCAACTCAGCTAACTATGGCTACACCTTC
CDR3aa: CASSFNSANYGYTF

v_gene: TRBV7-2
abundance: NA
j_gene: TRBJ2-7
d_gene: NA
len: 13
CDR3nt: TGTGCCAGCAGCTTAGATGGTCTCTCCGAGCAGTACTTC
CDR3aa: CASSLDGLSEQYF

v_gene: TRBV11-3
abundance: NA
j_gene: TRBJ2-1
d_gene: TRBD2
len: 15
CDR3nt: TGTGCCAGCAGCCCGGGACTAGCGGGGAGGGATGAGCAGTTCTTC
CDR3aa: CASSPGLAGRDEQFF

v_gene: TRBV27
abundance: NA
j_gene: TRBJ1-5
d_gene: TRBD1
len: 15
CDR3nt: TGTGCCAGCAGTCCCAGGGGGCACGGCAATCAGCCCCAGCATTTT
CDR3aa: CASSPRGHGNQPQHF

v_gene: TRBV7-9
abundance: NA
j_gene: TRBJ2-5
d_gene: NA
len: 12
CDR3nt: TGTGCCAGCAGCGCCCATACTGAGACCCAGTACTTC
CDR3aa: CASSAHTETQYF

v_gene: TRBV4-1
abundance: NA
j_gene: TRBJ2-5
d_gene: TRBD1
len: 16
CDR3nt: TGCGCCAGCAGCCAAGACCCGGGACAGGGTTCGGAGACCCAGTACTTC
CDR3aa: CASSQDPGQGSETQYF

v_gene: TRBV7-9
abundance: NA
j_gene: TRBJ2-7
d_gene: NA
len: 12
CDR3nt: TGTGCCAGCAGCGCCGGGAACTGCGAGCAGTACTTC
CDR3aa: CASSAGNCEQYF

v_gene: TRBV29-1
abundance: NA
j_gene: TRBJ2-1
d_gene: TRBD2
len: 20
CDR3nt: TGCAGCGCTCTATCGGGGCAGGAATGGGGAGGGACGCTTTCCTACAATGAGCAGTTCTTC
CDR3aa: CSALSGQEWGGTLSYNEQFF

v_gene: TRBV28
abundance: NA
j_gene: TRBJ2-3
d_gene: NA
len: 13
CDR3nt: TGTGCCAGCAGTTTGAGGGGTCCAGATACGCAGTATTTT
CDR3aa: CASSLRGPDTQYF

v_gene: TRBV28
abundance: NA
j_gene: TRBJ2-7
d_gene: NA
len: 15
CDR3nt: TGTGCCAGCAGTTCCTCAACGGGCGAGCCCTACGAGCAGTACTTC
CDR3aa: CASSSSTGEPYEQYF

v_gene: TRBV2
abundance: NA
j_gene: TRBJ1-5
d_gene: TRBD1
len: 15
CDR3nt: TGTGCCAGCAGTGCAGACAGGGTTTCCGATCAGCCCCAGCATTTT
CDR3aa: CASSADRVSDQPQHF

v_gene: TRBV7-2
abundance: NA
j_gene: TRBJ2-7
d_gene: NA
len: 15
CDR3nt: TGTGCCAGCAGCTTATCCAGTGCGGGCCCCTACGAGCAGTACTTC
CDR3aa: CASSLSSAGPYEQYF

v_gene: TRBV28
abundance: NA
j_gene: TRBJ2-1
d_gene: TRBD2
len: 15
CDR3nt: TGTGCCAGCAGCCCCGGTGGACTAGCAGACAATGAGCAGTTCTTC
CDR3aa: CASSPGGLADNEQFF

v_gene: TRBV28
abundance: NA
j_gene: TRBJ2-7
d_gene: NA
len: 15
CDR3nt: TGTGCCAGCAGTTTTTTTGAAGCTTACTCCTACGAGCAGTACTTC
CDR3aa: CASSFFEAYSYEQYF

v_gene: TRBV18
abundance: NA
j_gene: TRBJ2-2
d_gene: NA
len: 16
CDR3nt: TGTGCCAGCTCACCTATGGACAGCCAGAACACCGGGGAGCTGTTTTTT
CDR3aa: CASSPMDSQNTGELFF

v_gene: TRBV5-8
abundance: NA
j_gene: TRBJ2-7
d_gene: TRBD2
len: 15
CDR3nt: TGTGCCAGCAACCCGGGGAGGACTAGTACCCACGAGCAGTACTTC
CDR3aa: CASNPGRTSTHEQYF

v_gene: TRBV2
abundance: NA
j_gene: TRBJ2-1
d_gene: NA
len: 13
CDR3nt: TGTGCCAGCAGTGGTCAGACCTACAATGAGCAGTTCTTC
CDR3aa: CASSGQTYNEQFF

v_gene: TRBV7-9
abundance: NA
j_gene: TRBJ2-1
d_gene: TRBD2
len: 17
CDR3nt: TGTGCCAGCAGCTTAGATGTCCTAGCGGACTCCTACAATGAGCAGTTCTTC
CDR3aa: CASSLDVLADSYNEQFF

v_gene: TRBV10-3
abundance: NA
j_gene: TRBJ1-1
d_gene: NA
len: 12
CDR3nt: TGTGCCACTCGGGACGTGAACACTGAAGCTTTCTTT
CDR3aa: CATRDVNTEAFF

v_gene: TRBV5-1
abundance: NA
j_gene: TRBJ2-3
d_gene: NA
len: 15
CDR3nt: TGCGCCAGCAGCTCCGGGACTTCGAGGGCAGATACGCAGTATTTT
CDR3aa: CASSSGTSRADTQYF

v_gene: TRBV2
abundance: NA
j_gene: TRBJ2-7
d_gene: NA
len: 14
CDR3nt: TGTGCCAGCAGTTCTCAAGGGCTTTTATACGAGCAGTACTTC
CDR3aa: CASSSQGLLYEQYF

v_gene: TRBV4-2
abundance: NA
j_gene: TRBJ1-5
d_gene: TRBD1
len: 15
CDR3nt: TGTGCCAGCAGCCGCGGACAGGGGGAGAATCAGCCCCAGCATTTT
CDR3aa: CASSRGQGENQPQHF

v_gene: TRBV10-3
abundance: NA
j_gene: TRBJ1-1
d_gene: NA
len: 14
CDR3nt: TGTGCCATCAGTGGGGGCCGCCAGCCCACTGAAGCTTTCTTT
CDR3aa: CAISGGRQPTEAFF

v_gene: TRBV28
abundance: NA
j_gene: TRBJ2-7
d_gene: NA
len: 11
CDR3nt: TGTGCCAGCAGTTCCATGTACGAGCAGTACTTC
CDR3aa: CASSSMYEQYF

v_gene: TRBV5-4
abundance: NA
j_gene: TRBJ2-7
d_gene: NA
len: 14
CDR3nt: TGTGCCAGCAGCAACGGGTGGAGCATGGGCGAGCAGTACTTC
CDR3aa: CASSNGWSMGEQYF

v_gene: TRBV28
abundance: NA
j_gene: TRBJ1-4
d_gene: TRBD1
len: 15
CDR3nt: TGTGCCAGCAGTTTAACACAGGGGGCGGGTGAAAAACTGTTTTTT
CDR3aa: CASSLTQGAGEKLFF

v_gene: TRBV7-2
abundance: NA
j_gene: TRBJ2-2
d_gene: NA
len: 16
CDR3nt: TGTGCCAGCAGATTAATCGGCGGGAAGAACACCGGGGAGCTGTTTTTT
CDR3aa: CASRLIGGKNTGELFF

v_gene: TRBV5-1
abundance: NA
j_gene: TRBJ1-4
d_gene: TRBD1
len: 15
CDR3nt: TGCGCCAGCAGCCCGGAGGGACAGGGTGGGGAAAAACTGTTTTTT
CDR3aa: CASSPEGQGGEKLFF

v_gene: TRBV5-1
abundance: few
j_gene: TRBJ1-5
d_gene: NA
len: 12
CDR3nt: TGCGCCAGCAGCTTGGCTGTTCCGAAACAGCATTTT
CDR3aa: CASSLAVPKQHF

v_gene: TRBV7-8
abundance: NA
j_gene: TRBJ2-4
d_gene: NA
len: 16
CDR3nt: TGTGCCAGCAGCTTAAGGGACCCTGGGGCCAAAAACATTCAGTACTTC
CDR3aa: CASSLRDPGAKNIQYF

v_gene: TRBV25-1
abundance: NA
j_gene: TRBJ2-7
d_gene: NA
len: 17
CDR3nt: TGTGCCAGCAGTGTGAACCCCGGGACGGATCGCTCCTACGAGCAGTACTTC
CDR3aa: CASSVNPGTDRSYEQYF

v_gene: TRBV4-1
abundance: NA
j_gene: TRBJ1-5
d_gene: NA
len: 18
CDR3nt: TGCGCCAGCAGCCAAGAGCGACAGGCGCCTTATAGCAATCAGCCCCAGCATTTT
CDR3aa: CASSQERQAPYSNQPQHF

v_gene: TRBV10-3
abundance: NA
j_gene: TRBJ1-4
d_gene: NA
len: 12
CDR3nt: TGTGCCATCAGTGACAGGGACGAAAAACTGTTTTTT
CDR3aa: CAISDRDEKLFF

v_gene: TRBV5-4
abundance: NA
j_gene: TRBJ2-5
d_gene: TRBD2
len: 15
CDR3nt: TGTGCCAGCACCTTTAGACTAGCGGGAGAAGAGACCCAGTACTTC
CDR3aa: CASTFRLAGEETQYF

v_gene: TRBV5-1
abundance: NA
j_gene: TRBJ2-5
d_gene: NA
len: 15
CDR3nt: TGCGCCAGCAGCTTGAGGATGGCCTCACAAGAGACCCAGTACTTC
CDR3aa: CASSLRMASQETQYF

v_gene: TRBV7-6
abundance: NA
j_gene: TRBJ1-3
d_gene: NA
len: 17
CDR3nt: TGTGCCAGCAGCAGACGCCCCGGGGAATACTCTGGAAACACCATATATTTT
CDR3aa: CASSRRPGEYSGNTIYF

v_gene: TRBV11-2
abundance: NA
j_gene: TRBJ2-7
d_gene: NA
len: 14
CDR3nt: TGTGCCAGCAGTCTCCGACGCACGGACTACGAGCAGTACTTC
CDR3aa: CASSLRRTDYEQYF

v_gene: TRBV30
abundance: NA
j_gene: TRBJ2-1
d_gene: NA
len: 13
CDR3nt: TGTGCCTGGGGTGCCTTCGAAGGGAATGAGCAGTTCTTC
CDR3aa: CAWGAFEGNEQFF